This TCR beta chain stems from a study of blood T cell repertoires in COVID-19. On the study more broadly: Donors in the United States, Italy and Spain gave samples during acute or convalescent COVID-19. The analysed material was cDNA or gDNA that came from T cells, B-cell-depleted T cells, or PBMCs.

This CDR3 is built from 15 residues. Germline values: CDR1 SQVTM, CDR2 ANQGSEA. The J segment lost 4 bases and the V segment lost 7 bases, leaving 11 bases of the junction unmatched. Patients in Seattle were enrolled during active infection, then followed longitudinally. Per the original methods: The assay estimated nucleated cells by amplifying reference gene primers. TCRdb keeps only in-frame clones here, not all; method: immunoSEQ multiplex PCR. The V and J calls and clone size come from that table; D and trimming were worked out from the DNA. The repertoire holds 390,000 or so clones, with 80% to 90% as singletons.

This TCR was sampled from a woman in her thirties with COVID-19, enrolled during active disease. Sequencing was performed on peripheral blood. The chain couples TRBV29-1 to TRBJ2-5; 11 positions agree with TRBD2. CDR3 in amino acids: CSAGGSGGARETQYF. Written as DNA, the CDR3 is TGCAGCGCCGGGGGTAGCGGGGGGGCTCGAGAGACCCAGTACTTC.